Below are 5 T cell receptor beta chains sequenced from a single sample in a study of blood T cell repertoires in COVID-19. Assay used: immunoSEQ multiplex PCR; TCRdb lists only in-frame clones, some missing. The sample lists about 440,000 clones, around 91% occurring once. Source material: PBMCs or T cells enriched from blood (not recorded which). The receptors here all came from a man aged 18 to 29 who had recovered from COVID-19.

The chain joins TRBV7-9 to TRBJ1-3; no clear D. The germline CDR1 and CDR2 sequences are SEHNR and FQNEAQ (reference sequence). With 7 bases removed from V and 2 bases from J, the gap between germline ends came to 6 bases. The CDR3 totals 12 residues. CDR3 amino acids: CASTGTGNTIYF. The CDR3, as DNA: TGTGCCAGCACCGGCACTGGAAACACCATATATTTT.

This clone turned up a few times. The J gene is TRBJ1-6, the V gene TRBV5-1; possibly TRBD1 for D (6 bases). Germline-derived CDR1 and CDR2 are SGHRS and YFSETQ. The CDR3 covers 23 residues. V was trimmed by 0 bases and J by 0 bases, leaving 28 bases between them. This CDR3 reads CASSLDGATSTRGNSSYNSPLHF. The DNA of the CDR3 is TGCGCCAGCAGCTTGGATGGCGCGACGTCGACCAGGGGAAATAGCTCCTATAATTCACCCCTCCACTTT.

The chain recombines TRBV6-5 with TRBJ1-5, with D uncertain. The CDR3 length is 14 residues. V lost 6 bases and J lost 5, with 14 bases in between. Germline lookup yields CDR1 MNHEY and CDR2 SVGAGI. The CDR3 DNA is TGTGCCAGCAGCTTAGTATCCACAGATCAGCCCCAGCATTTT. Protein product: CASSLVSTDQPQHF.

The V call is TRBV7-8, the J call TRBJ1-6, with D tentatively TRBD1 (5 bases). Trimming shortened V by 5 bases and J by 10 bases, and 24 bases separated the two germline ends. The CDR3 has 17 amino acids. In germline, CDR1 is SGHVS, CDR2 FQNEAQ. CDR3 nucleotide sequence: TGTGCCAGCAGCCCCAGGGATACAGGCTCAAAGGTCTCACCCCTCCACTTT. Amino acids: CASSPRDTGSKVSPLHF.

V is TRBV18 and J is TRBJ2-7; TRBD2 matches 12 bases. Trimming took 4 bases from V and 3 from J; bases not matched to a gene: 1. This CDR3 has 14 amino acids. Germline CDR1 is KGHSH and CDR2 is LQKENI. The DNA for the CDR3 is TGTGCCAGCTCACGGACTAGCGGGGACTACGAGCAGTACTTC. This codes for CASSRTSGDYEQYF.